This TCR beta chain originates from a study of blood T cell repertoires in COVID-19. Turning to the study itself: Collection of acute and convalescent COVID-19 samples took place in the United States, Italy and Spain. T cells, B-cell-depleted T cells, or PBMCs provided the cDNA or gDNA that served as material.

In the source study's methods: Counts of nucleated cells, estimated from reference gene primer amplification, were obtained. Repertoires were generated with immunoSEQ multiplex PCR, while TCRdb's copy carries only in-frame clones and drops some. V and J calls plus clone size are reproduced from that table; the DNA served to infer D and trimming. There are over 150,000 clones in the sample; around three quarters occur only once, and roughly 1.5% lies in the top ten. Between the trimmed V and J ends, which lost 5 bases and 2 bases, there was a span of 9 bases. CDR3 length: 13 residues. CDR1 is LNHDA, CDR2 SQIVND, per germline (reference sequence).

The chain uses TRBV19 and TRBJ2-5; TRBD1 is a possible D gene (5 bases). The source is a man aged 80 or over with acute or convalescent COVID-19. Material for sequencing was peripheral blood. CDR3 sequence reads: CASSVYRQETQYF. The CDR3 DNA reads TGTGCCAGTAGTGTCTACAGGCAAGAGACCCAGTACTTC.